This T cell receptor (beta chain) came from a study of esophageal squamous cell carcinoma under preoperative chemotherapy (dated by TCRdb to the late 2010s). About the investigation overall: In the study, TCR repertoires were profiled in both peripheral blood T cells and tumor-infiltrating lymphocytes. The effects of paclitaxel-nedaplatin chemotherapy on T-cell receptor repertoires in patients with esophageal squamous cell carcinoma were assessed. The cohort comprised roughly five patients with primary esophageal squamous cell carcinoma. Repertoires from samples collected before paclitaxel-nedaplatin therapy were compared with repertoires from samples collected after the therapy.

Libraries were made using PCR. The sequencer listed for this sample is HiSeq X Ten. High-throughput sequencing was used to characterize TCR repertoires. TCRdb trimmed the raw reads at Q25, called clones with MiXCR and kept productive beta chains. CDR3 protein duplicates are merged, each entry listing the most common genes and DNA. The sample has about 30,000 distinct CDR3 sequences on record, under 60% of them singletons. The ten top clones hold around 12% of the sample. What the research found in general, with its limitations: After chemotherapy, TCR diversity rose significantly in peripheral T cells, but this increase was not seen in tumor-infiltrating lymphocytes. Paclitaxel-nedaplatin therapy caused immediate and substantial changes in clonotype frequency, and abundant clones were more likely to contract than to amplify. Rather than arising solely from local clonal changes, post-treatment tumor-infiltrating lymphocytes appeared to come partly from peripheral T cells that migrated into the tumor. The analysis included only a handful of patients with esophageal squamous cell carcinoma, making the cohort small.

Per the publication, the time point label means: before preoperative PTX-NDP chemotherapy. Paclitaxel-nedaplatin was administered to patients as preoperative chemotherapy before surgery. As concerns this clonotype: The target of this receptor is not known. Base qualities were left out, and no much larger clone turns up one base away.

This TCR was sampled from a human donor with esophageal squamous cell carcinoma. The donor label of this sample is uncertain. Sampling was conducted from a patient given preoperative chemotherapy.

The CDR3 reads CASSPDSEDEQYF. The DNA reads TGTGCCAGCTCACCTGACTCGGAAGACGAGCAGTACTTC. This chain is built from TRBV18 and TRBJ2-5; there is no confident call for the D gene. The DNA end favors TRBJ2-7, so the J call may be wrong. From its cysteine to its phenylalanine, the CDR3 spans 13 amino acids. The entry retains the CDR3 DNA only, 39 bases that are in frame from base 1. According to the germline V gene, CDR1 reads KGHSH and CDR2 reads LQKENI.